This is a list of T cell receptor beta chains from one sample in a study of CD8+CD57+ T cells in acquired aplastic anemia. Via MiXCR, TCRdb re-called the reads, giving one row per CDR3 protein. In the table there are roughly 200,000 distinct CDR3 sequences, roughly 63% of which are singletons. The sequencing sample was made of sorted CD4+, CD8+, or CD8+CD57+ T cells (not recorded which) from PBMCs. These receptors were obtained from a human donor with aplastic anemia. Both conserved end residues are part of each CDR3. The D gene is left open where the match is weak. Not all rows give a size; the values are once, few, many and, for expanded clones, a class.

>TRBJ1-3|19|-|TRBV20-1|-
CSARASGGTLAFSGNTIYF
TGCAGTGCTAGGGCTTCTGGGGGGACCTTGGCTTTCTCTGGAAACACCATATATTTT
>TRBJ2-7|15|-|TRBV2|-
CASKWRGGDGYEQYF
TGTGCCAGCAAGTGGAGGGGAGGAGATGGCTACGAGCAGTACTTC
>TRBJ2-7|16|-|TRBV7-9|-
CASSPPTGPNSYEQYF
TGTGCCAGCAGCCCCCCCACAGGACCTAACTCCTACGAGCAGTACTTC
>TRBJ2-7|14|-|TRBV7-9|TRBD1
CASSWDRQPYEQYF
TGTGCCAGCAGCTGGGACAGGCAACCCTACGAGCAGTACTTC
>TRBJ2-1|13|-|TRBV2|-
CASRGRLRDEQFF
TGTGCCAGCAGGGGACGACTGCGCGATGAGCAGTTCTTC
>TRBJ1-1|13|many|TRBV10-1|-
CASSETASTEAFF
TGCGCCAGCAGTGAGACAGCAAGCACTGAAGCTTTCTTT
>TRBJ1-3|11|-|TRBV29-1|-
CSATSGNTIYF
TGCAGCGCAACCTCTGGAAACACCATATATTTT
>TRBJ2-5|16|-|TRBV7-6|TRBD2
CASSLATSGSLQTQYF
TGTGCCAGCAGCTTAGCGACTAGCGGGAGCTTGCAGACCCAGTACTTC
>TRBJ2-7|15|-|TRBV28|TRBD1
CASSLLMTGGYEQYF
TGTGCCAGCAGTTTACTCATGACAGGGGGCTACGAGCAGTACTTC
>TRBJ1-6|17|once|TRBV7-9|TRBD1
CASSVGPGQGGYSPLHF
TGTGCCAGCAGCGTAGGGCCGGGACAGGGCGGTTATTCACCCCTCCACTTT
>TRBJ2-7|13|few|TRBV9|-
CASSVGFSYEQYF
TGTGCCAGCAGCGTAGGATTCTCCTACGAGCAGTACTTC
>TRBJ1-6|14|-|TRBV15|TRBD1
CATSRDFQGDTLHF
TGTGCCACCAGCAGAGATTTCCAGGGGGACACCCTCCACTTT
>TRBJ2-3|17|-|TRBV24-1|TRBD2
CATSAGTSGPSTDTQYF
TGTGCCACCAGTGCAGGGACTAGCGGGCCTAGCACAGATACGCAGTATTTT
>TRBJ1-1|15|-|TRBV7-9|-
CASSLLRTLNTEAFF
TGTGCCAGCAGCTTATTAAGGACGTTGAACACTGAAGCTTTCTTT
>TRBJ1-1|11|-|TRBV29-1|-
CSVEDNTEAFF
TGCAGCGTTGAGGACAACACTGAAGCTTTCTTT
>TRBJ2-7|15|few|TRBV30|-
CAWSRIGGSLDEQYF
TGTGCCTGGAGCCGCATTGGGGGGTCCTTAGACGAGCAGTACTTC
>TRBJ2-7|15|-|TRBV20-1|TRBD2
CSASGLAGVSYEQYF
TGCAGTGCTTCCGGACTAGCGGGGGTTTCCTACGAGCAGTACTTC
>TRBJ2-1|15|-|TRBV20-1|TRBD2
CSALPPGLGVHEQFF
TGCAGTGCCCTTCCCCCGGGACTAGGGGTCCATGAGCAGTTCTTC
>TRBJ2-3|15|many|TRBV7-6|-
CASSLVPRSTDTQYF
TGTGCCAGCAGCTTAGTTCCTCGGAGCACAGATACGCAGTATTTT
>TRBJ1-6|13|-|TRBV14|-
CASSQDGDSPLHF
TGTGCCAGCAGCCAAGATGGGGATTCACCCCTCCACTTT
>TRBJ2-4|12|-|TRBV7-9|-
CASTESQNIQYF
TGTGCCAGCACCGAATCCCAAAACATTCAGTACTTC
>TRBJ1-1|12|-|TRBV2|-
CASSVRNTEAFF
TGTGCCAGCAGTGTGAGGAACACTGAAGCTTTCTTT
>TRBJ2-5|13|-|TRBV7-9|-
CASSFRQRETQYF
TGTGCCAGCAGCTTTAGACAGCGAGAGACCCAGTACTTC
>TRBJ2-5|15|-|TRBV7-8|-
CASSLVGQLSRTQYF
TGTGCCAGCAGCTTAGTCGGACAGCTCTCCAGGACCCAGTACTTC
>TRBJ2-3|16|-|TRBV11-2|TRBD1
CASSLATGGSTDTQYF
TGTGCCAGCAGCCTAGCGACAGGGGGGAGCACAGATACGCAGTATTTT
>TRBJ2-7|14|-|TRBV6-6|-
CASSTTTGISEQYF
TGTGCCAGCAGCACCACCACAGGGATTTCCGAGCAATACTTC
>TRBJ2-7|13|-|TRBV20-1|-
CSARFGSSYEQYF
TGCAGTGCTAGATTCGGGTCCTCCTACGAGCAGTACTTC
>TRBJ2-5|15|few|TRBV7-9|TRBD1
CASSSQGESDQPQYF
TGTGCCAGCAGCTCGCAGGGGGAAAGTGATCAGCCCCAGTACTTC
>TRBJ2-7|14|-|TRBV7-8|TRBD1
CASSQADRAYEQYF
TGCGCCAGCAGCCAGGCAGACAGGGCTTACGAGCAGTACTTC
>TRBJ2-7|13|-|TRBV4-3|-
CASTPRAGYEQYF
TGCGCCAGCACCCCCCGGGCGGGTTACGAGCAGTACTTC
>TRBJ2-7|13|-|TRBV5-4|-
CACRDANSYEQYF
TGTGCCTGCCGGGACGCAAACTCCTACGAGCAGTACTTC
>TRBJ1-5|15|many|TRBV5-1|-
CASSLSGGSNQPQHF
TGCGCCAGCAGCTTGTCGGGGGGGAGCAATCAGCCCCAGCATTTT
>TRBJ2-7|13|once|TRBV20-1|-
CSARKQETYEQYF
TGCAGTGCTAGGAAGCAAGAAACCTACGAGCAGTACTTC
>TRBJ1-1|14|-|TRBV2|-
CASSDEATNTEAFF
TGTGCCAGCAGTGATGAGGCCACTAACACTGAAGCTTTCTTT
>TRBJ1-2|14|many|TRBV6-5|-
CASSPFRELGGYTF
TGTGCCAGCAGTCCTTTCAGGGAGCTCGGTGGCTACACCTTC
>TRBJ2-5|11|once|TRBV20-1|-
CSAIYWETQYF
TGCAGTGCTATATATTGGGAGACCCAGTACTTC
>TRBJ2-5|14|-|TRBV20-1|-
CSARRAGAAETQYF
TGCAGTGCTAGAAGGGCGGGGGCGGCAGAGACCCAGTACTTC
>TRBJ2-7|14|few|TRBV5-1|TRBD2
CASVRTSGIGEQYF
TGCGCCAGCGTACGGACTAGCGGTATTGGTGAGCAGTACTTC
>TRBJ2-1|16|many|TRBV6-5|TRBD2
CASSYSRGDTYNEQFF
TGTGCCAGCAGTTACTCGCGGGGGGATACATACAATGAGCAGTTCTTC
>TRBJ2-7|16|few|TRBV19|TRBD1
CASSFTGTGLFHEQYF
TGTGCCAGTAGTTTCACCGGGACAGGGTTGTTCCACGAGCAGTACTTC
>TRBJ2-3|15|many|TRBV9|-
CASSVEWGGTDTQYF
TGTGCCAGCAGCGTAGAATGGGGGGGCACAGATACGCAGTATTTT
>TRBJ2-7|14|-|TRBV2|-
CASSAGTLTYEQYF
TGTGCCAGCAGTGCAGGGACACTGACCTACGAGCAGTACTTC
>TRBJ1-1|15|-|TRBV2|TRBD1
CASSEVRTGGTEAFF
TGTGCCAGCAGTGAAGTCAGGACAGGGGGAACTGAAGCTTTCTTT
>TRBJ1-6|12|many|TRBV10-1|-
CASSENNSPLHF
TGCGCCAGCAGTGAAAATAATTCACCCCTCCACTTT
>TRBJ2-7|12|few|TRBV20-1|-
CSAKRDSDEQYF
TGCAGTGCTAAGCGGGACAGCGACGAGCAGTACTTC
>TRBJ2-7|16|-|TRBV7-8|TRBD2
CASSSLVWTSDYEQYF
TGTGCCAGCAGCTCGCTGGTGTGGACTAGCGATTACGAGCAGTACTTC
>TRBJ2-2|12|-|TRBV15|TRBD1
CATSPDRAELFF
TGTGCCACCAGCCCGGACAGGGCTGAGCTGTTTTTT
>TRBJ2-5|15|-|TRBV7-6|-
CASSQTYRVGETQYF
TGTGCCAGCAGCCAAACGTACAGGGTAGGAGAGACCCAGTACTTC
>TRBJ1-2|12|-|TRBV20-1|-
CSAPHPNYGYTF
TGCAGTGCCCCACACCCAAACTATGGCTACACCTTC
>TRBJ2-1|16|-|TRBV2|TRBD2
CASSTLAGASDNEQFF
TGTGCCAGCAGTACCTTAGCGGGGGCCTCGGACAATGAGCAGTTCTTC
>TRBJ2-7|11|-|TRBV19|-
CATRLGHEQYF
TGTGCCACCCGCCTTGGACACGAGCAGTACTTC
>TRBJ2-7|18|-|TRBV7-2|TRBD2
CASSLSVGWRGGTYEQYF
TGTGCCAGCAGCTTAAGCGTGGGGTGGCGGGGGGGAACCTACGAGCAGTACTTC
>TRBJ1-2|14|many|TRBV5-8|-
CASSPTGLNYGYTF
TGTGCCAGCAGCCCGACCGGGCTAAACTATGGCTACACCTTC
>TRBJ2-1|15|-|TRBV7-2|TRBD2
CASSFVSGRGNEQFF
TGTGCCAGCAGCTTCGTTAGCGGGAGAGGGAATGAGCAGTTCTTC
>TRBJ1-5|17|many|TRBV7-8|TRBD1
CASRPDRAPNSNQPQHF
TGTGCCAGCCGCCCAGACAGGGCCCCTAATAGCAATCAGCCCCAGCATTTT
>TRBJ2-6|12|once|TRBV20-1|-
CSAPTTANVLTF
TGCAGTGCCCCAACCACGGCCAACGTCCTGACTTTC
>TRBJ2-1|13|-|TRBV10-2|TRBD2
CASSRTSSNEQFF
TGCGCCAGCAGCAGGACTAGCAGCAATGAGCAGTTCTTC